Given below is one TCR beta chain in context. This clone was seen a single time. Its antigen is not yet known. The record has no base qualities; no much larger clone is one base away. These data originate in a study of cytomegalovirus exposure and HLA in healthy donors (dated by TCRdb to 2016 to 2017). Some background on the complete study: According to an earlier analysis of several hundred of the donors, about 179 million T cells yielded 117 million unique TCR beta sequences and about 300 Gb of sequence data. An early release covering roughly 640 HLA-typed donors comprised about 310 gigabases of sequencing data and around 85 million unique TCR sequences. Among about 400 genotyped donors of the cohort, an average of about 240,000 unique TCR beta nucleotide sequences was sequenced per donor, of which about 18% were non-productive. To study patterns of TCR occurrence, a later analysis re-analyzed previously published TCR beta repertoires from around 660 donors and added high-resolution HLA genotyping. The study was designed to test whether signatures of past pathogen exposure could be identified by cataloging public T cell receptors. Along with the roughly 670-subject first cohort, a separate validation cohort of over 90 different subjects was used. Typing coverage differed by locus: A, B, C, DRB1 and DQB1 were typed in roughly 629-630 donors, DQA1 in about 500, DPA1 in over 600, and DPB1 in 450 to 490. A later genetic analysis took genome-wide SNP genotypes for about 65% of the 666 donors and used that subset as a discovery cohort. Using immunosequencing, the study profiled T cell repertoires from 666 subjects and related those repertoires to cytomegalovirus serostatus. The genetic ancestry cluster associated with self-reported Caucasian donors included about 81% of the 398 genotyped donors. An earlier analysis of 587 of the donors applied high-throughput TCR beta sequencing to assess whether each TCR beta V gene segment acted as functional or pseudogenic. Every discovery cohort repertoire had been produced on one sequencing platform. Donor age, sex, ethnicity and CMV serostatus were collected together with the repertoire data. The later analysis used no new phenotypic data to find candidate immune exposures, relying instead on TCR beta sequences and their occurrence across donors. High-throughput TCR immunosequencing, statistical association of individual TCRs with disease status, and machine learning were combined to predict cytomegalovirus infection status. Because of strong linkage in the cohort, roughly 5 DR-DQ haplotypes were treated as single units for association and clustering. HLA typing included class I and class II loci at four-digit resolution. What the research found in general, with its limitations: An earlier analysis of 587 of the donors showed that most TCR beta V segments appeared in productive rearrangements either about 87% or about 30% of the time, which broadly matched IMGT annotations. This cohort had only TCR beta chains sequenced, and the lack of alpha or paired-chain data limited which features could be detected. Specific HLA alleles were associated with 16,951 TCR beta sequences at a false discovery rate of 0.05 in a later analysis. The classifier was reported to diagnose cytomegalovirus status with high specificity and sensitivity in both the original cohort and the validation cohort. HLA typing was unavailable for some donors at each locus, so association tests used only the typed subset. Compared with the 666-donor mean, donors in an Asian-associated ancestry cluster had fewer N-insertions in productive TCRs, according to a later genetic analysis. The earlier analysis of 587 of the donors excluded 15 to 20 rarely observed V segments, including chromosome 9 orphons, because counts were too low. CMV serostatus was the only immune exposure information available for the cohort. The 87-base-pair reads could not distinguish some IMGT-functional V segments, including TRBV6-2 and TRBV6-3, so those segments were excluded. A cluster of highly shared sequence variants was judged likely to represent a technical artifact of the sequencing pipeline. According to a later analysis, TCR association rates differed among HLA loci, with DRB1 alleles showing the most associated TCRs and HLA-C alleles showing the fewest. Correlated functional status among segregating V segments might be attributable to linkage disequilibrium, but an unknown experimental factor could not be ruled out. Strong co-occurrence of HLA alleles, especially DR and DQ, made assigning TCR associations to individual alleles difficult. A later analysis found that most CMV-associated TCR beta chains appeared HLA-restricted, with HLA associations seemingly driven largely by CMV exposure. In a later analysis, HLA-associated TCR beta chains were found to be more clonally expanded and to have lower generation probabilities than equally common non-associated chains. A further reported finding was that TCR beta sequences accurately predicted the HLA-A and HLA-B alleles for most subjects in the first cohort. The presence/absence analyses assumed that sequencing depth was roughly uniform across donors, and that assumption may not be true. A few of the identified cytomegalovirus-associated TCR beta chains were confirmed in vitro to be specific for cytomegalovirus antigens. The authors suggested that the approach could potentially be extended to other disease states and immunological phenotypes. Most TCR sequences were observed very rarely across donors, whereas some public TCRs were present in many individuals. A later analysis reported that several top co-occurrence clusters appeared linked to parvovirus B19, influenza, CMV and Epstein-Barr virus. V-gene and J-gene trimming of TCR beta chains was associated with a missense DCLRE1C variant in a later genetic analysis, and the association was replicated in an independent cohort. In the study, 150 to 200 TCR beta chains were listed as associated with cytomegalovirus.

The cohort was made up of around 720 healthy bone marrow donors. At the time of sampling, all cohort members were nominally healthy, though unrecorded immune exposures were likely present. CMV serostatus was positive for 250 to 300 and negative for about 55% of the roughly 670 cohort members, and was not recorded for this donor. A peripheral blood sample was provided by each donor, and peripheral blood mononuclear cells were used for TCR beta sequencing. Genomic DNA extraction from the blood cell samples was performed with the Qiagen DNeasy Blood Extraction Kit. V lost 3 bases and J lost 1 base; the stretch between them is 10 bases long. According to the germline V gene, CDR1 reads SGHRS and CDR2 reads YFSETQ. Counted from cysteine to phenylalanine, this CDR3 has 14 amino acids. Only the CDR3 DNA is retained, 42 bases long and in frame from the first base. The library was built by means of the immunoSEQ multiplex PCR assay. For the multiplex PCR, a mixture combining 60 forward primers for TCR Vbeta segments and 13 reverse primers for TCR Jbeta segments was used. The CDR3 region of rearranged TCR beta genes was amplified from genomic DNA by a multiplex PCR assay. The Illumina HiSeq System was used to sequence the amplified TCR beta libraries as 87-base-pair reads. Regarding the original processing steps: Across the 670 or so repertoires, a later analysis counted some 80 million unique TCR beta chains, roughly 11 million of which were shared by at least two donors. To remove PCR and sequencing errors, raw reads were error-corrected and collapsed into unique sequences using a nearest-neighbor algorithm that merged closely related sequences. To assign V, D and J gene segments, CDR3 sequences were aligned to IMGT reference sequences. For a sequence to be retained, a match of at least six nucleotides was required to both a V gene segment and a J gene segment. Rearrangements were classified as productive when the CDR3 lacked stop codons and remained in frame with V and J, and all other rearrangements were classified as non-productive. Following IMGT convention, CDR3 was defined as the stretch from the second conserved V-encoded cysteine up to the conserved J-encoded phenylalanine. In an earlier analysis of around 640 of the donors, sequences lacking an unambiguous match to a single V gene segment were excluded. In an earlier analysis of approximately 560 of the donors, a V segment was called functional when productive rearrangements were above 56.7%, and segregating when the standard deviation between donors exceeded 5%. A statistical classification framework was developed to diagnose cytomegalovirus status using the catalog of TCR beta chain sequences. In a later analysis, V and J genes were assigned by comparing TCR nucleotide sequences against IMGT/GENE-DB human TR gene sequences. In a later analysis, CDR3 sequences and most-parsimonious VDJ recombination scenarios were assigned using the TCRdist pipeline. In a later analysis, each TCR beta chain was defined by its CDR3 amino acid sequence together with its V-gene family, and reads without a unique V-gene family were excluded. To address suspected cross-contamination and a sequencing artifact, a later analysis removed around 600 highly shared, low-generation-probability nucleotide sequences. In a later analysis, a clonal expansion index was calculated for each public chain from normalized within-repertoire ranks of inferred template counts. A later analysis computed generation probabilities with a VDJ recombination model fitted to out-of-frame rearrangements, and checked the results against IGoR. A later analysis scored TCR-TCR, TCR-HLA and TCR-CMV co-occurrence with hypergeometric tests, applying a repertoire-size bias correction to TCR pairs. To estimate false discovery rates, a later analysis permuted the HLA or CMV assignments 20 times. In a later analysis, co-occurring TCRs were grouped using DBSCAN, and TCRdist sequence similarity was added for clustering within HLA-allele-positive subsets. Repertoires with fewer than 30,000 or more than 120,000 public chains, plus five repertoires with anomalous nucleotide sharing, were excluded from co-occurrence clustering. TCRdb re-hosts the immuneACCESS table, in-frame sequences only. Its copies lack some clones; in the studies checked, an unresolved V gene accounts for under half of them, and the cause for the rest is not known. V, J and clone size were drawn from that table, and D and trimming were deduced from the DNA. This sample comprises around 39,000 clones, about 60% of them detected only once. Of the sample, more than 8.5% is held by the ten largest clones.

The sequence is built from TRBV5-1 and TRBJ1-1; the D region possibly corresponds to TRBD1 (5 bases align). The sample comprised PBMCs. This TCR was recovered from a human donor in good health. Here the CDR3 is given as CASSSVTGNTEAFF. The bases are TGCGCCAGCAGCTCCGTCACAGGGAACACTGAAGCTTTCTTT. With the portions outside the CDR3 filled from the reference TRBV5-1 and TRBJ1-1 genes, the complete variable region becomes KAGVTQTPRYLIKTRGQQVTLSCSPISGHRSVSWYQQTPGQGLQFLFEYFSETQRNKGNFPGRFSGRQFSNSRSEMNVSTLELGDSALYLCASSSVTGNTEAFFGQGTRLTVV.